Listed below are T cell receptor beta chains from one sample, sequenced in a study of tumor-infiltrating lymphocytes in primary liver carcinoma. TCRdb analysed the multiplex PCR reads with MiXCR anew, one entry per CDR3 protein. The sample contains fewer than 250,000 distinct CDR3 sequences, about 61% of which appear only once. The source material was peripheral blood. Receptors were obtained from a woman aged 55-69 years with primary liver carcinoma and hepatitis B virus infection. CDR3s include the opening cysteine and the closing phenylalanine or tryptophan. Fields, in order: V gene, J gene, D gene, clone size, CDR3 protein, CDR3 DNA. The D gene is left open where the match is weak. Clone sizes are given selectively: once, few, many, or a class where the clone is expanded.

v_call: TRBV29-1
j_call: TRBJ2-1
d_call: -
clone_size: -
cdr3_aa: CSVHQTGWYIGQFF
cdr3_nt: TGCAGCGTTCATCAGACCGGGTGGTACATTGGGCAGTTCTTC

v_call: TRBV12-3/TRBV12-4
j_call: TRBJ2-3
d_call: -
clone_size: many
cdr3_aa: CASSQGLPDTQYF
cdr3_nt: TGTGCCAGCAGTCAGGGACTGCCAGATACGCAGTATTTT

v_call: TRBV12-3/TRBV12-4
j_call: TRBJ1-3
d_call: -
clone_size: many
cdr3_aa: CASFQGGRSPTIYF
cdr3_nt: TGTGCCAGCTTCCAAGGGGGGAGATCTCCCACCATATATTTT

v_call: TRBV11-2
j_call: TRBJ2-3
d_call: -
clone_size: -
cdr3_aa: CASSTYDGTDTQYF
cdr3_nt: TGTGCCAGCAGCACATATGACGGCACAGATACGCAGTATTTT

v_call: TRBV4-1
j_call: TRBJ2-5
d_call: TRBD2
clone_size: -
cdr3_aa: CANGQGGLVGLQETQYF
cdr3_nt: TGCGCCAACGGCCAAGGGGGACTAGTGGGGCTACAAGAGACCCAGTACTTC

v_call: TRBV7-8
j_call: TRBJ1-5
d_call: -
clone_size: -
cdr3_aa: CTSSPGFDQPQHF
cdr3_nt: TGTACCAGCAGTCCGGGGTTTGATCAGCCCCAGCATTTT

v_call: TRBV6-6
j_call: TRBJ1-2
d_call: TRBD1
clone_size: -
cdr3_aa: CASSYTTGGQGQYYTF
cdr3_nt: TGTGCAAGCAGTTACACGACCGGGGGACAGGGTCAGTACTACACCTTC

v_call: TRBV10-2
j_call: TRBJ1-4
d_call: -
clone_size: -
cdr3_aa: CASSDRGAQSGKLFF
cdr3_nt: TGCGCCAGCAGTGATCGGGGGGCGCAAAGTGGAAAACTGTTTTTT

v_call: TRBV11-2
j_call: TRBJ2-1
d_call: -
clone_size: many
cdr3_aa: CASSLLANSYNEQFF
cdr3_nt: TGTGCCAGCAGTCTCCTAGCGAACTCCTACAATGAGCAGTTCTTC

v_call: TRBV11-2
j_call: TRBJ2-7
d_call: -
clone_size: once
cdr3_aa: CDSSLTGLKQYF
cdr3_nt: TGTGACAGCAGCCTCACTGGTCTAAAACAGTACTTC

v_call: TRBV15
j_call: TRBJ2-3
d_call: TRBD2
clone_size: -
cdr3_aa: CATSREVASGRRTDTQYF
cdr3_nt: TGTGCCACCAGCAGAGAGGTGGCCAGCGGGAGACGCACAGATACGCAGTATTTT

v_call: TRBV11-3
j_call: TRBJ2-7
d_call: TRBD1
clone_size: few
cdr3_aa: CISSSLRRQGAYEQYF
cdr3_nt: TGTATCAGCAGCTCCCTCCGCCGACAGGGGGCCTACGAGCAGTACTTC

v_call: TRBV12-3/TRBV12-4
j_call: TRBJ2-7
d_call: -
clone_size: -
cdr3_aa: CASSSGLGTGRSYEQYF
cdr3_nt: TGTGCCAGCAGTTCCGGTCTGGGGACGGGGAGGTCCTACGAGCAGTACTTC

v_call: TRBV11-1
j_call: TRBJ2-7
d_call: -
clone_size: -
cdr3_aa: CTSSFYGISYEQYF
cdr3_nt: TGTACCAGCAGCTTTTACGGGATATCCTACGAGCAGTACTTC

v_call: TRBV24-1
j_call: TRBJ1-5
d_call: -
clone_size: -
cdr3_aa: CATSDPEDSNQPQHF
cdr3_nt: TGTGCCACCAGTGATCCAGAAGATAGCAATCAGCCCCAGCATTTT

v_call: TRBV5-1
j_call: TRBJ2-5
d_call: -
clone_size: few
cdr3_aa: CASSLSPTGQETQYF
cdr3_nt: TGCGCCAGCAGCTTGAGTCCCACAGGGCAAGAGACCCAGTACTTC

v_call: TRBV11-2
j_call: TRBJ1-2
d_call: -
clone_size: -
cdr3_aa: CASTLDPGTGKIYDYTF
cdr3_nt: TGTGCCAGCACCTTAGACCCCGGGACCGGGAAAATCTATGACTACACCTTC

v_call: TRBV5-1
j_call: TRBJ2-7
d_call: TRBD1
clone_size: -
cdr3_aa: CASSLTGQGASYEQYF
cdr3_nt: TGCGCCAGCAGCTTGACTGGACAGGGGGCTTCCTACGAGCAGTACTTC

v_call: TRBV11-2
j_call: TRBJ2-2
d_call: TRBD1
clone_size: -
cdr3_aa: CASRRDRGATGKLFF
cdr3_nt: TGTGCCAGTAGACGGGACAGGGGGGCAACCGGGAAGCTGTTTTTT

v_call: TRBV10-3
j_call: TRBJ2-1
d_call: -
clone_size: -
cdr3_aa: CAIRETRQPSYNEQFF
cdr3_nt: TGTGCCATCAGGGAAACGCGACAGCCCTCCTACAATGAGCAGTTCTTC

v_call: TRBV10-2
j_call: TRBJ2-1
d_call: -
clone_size: many
cdr3_aa: CATGTYNEQFF
cdr3_nt: TGCGCCACCGGGACCTACAATGAGCAGTTCTTC

v_call: TRBV5-1
j_call: TRBJ2-3
d_call: TRBD2
clone_size: -
cdr3_aa: CASSDRLAGVGVWGTDTHYF
cdr3_nt: TGCGCCAGCAGCGACCGACTAGCGGGAGTTGGTGTTTGGGGCACAGATACACACTATTTT

v_call: TRBV28
j_call: TRBJ1-1
d_call: -
clone_size: -
cdr3_aa: CASSLWAAMNTEAFF
cdr3_nt: TGTGCCAGCAGTTTATGGGCAGCGATGAACACTGAAGCTTTCTTT

v_call: TRBV6-6
j_call: TRBJ1-1
d_call: -
clone_size: few
cdr3_aa: CASNTDSGTEAFF
cdr3_nt: TGTGCCAGCAATACCGACAGCGGCACTGAAGCTTTCTTT

v_call: TRBV28
j_call: TRBJ2-5
d_call: -
clone_size: -
cdr3_aa: CASSSPRARTQYF
cdr3_nt: TGTGCCAGCAGCTCCCCTCGGGCTAGGACCCAGTACTTC

v_call: TRBV29-1
j_call: TRBJ1-1
d_call: -
clone_size: few
cdr3_aa: CGVGRTSGNTEAFF
cdr3_nt: TGCGGCGTTGGTCGGACCTCAGGGAACACTGAAGCTTTCTTT

v_call: TRBV29-1
j_call: TRBJ1-2
d_call: -
clone_size: -
cdr3_aa: CSVGPGIDGYTF
cdr3_nt: TGCAGTGTTGGACCTGGGATAGATGGCTACACCTTC

v_call: TRBV6-2/TRBV6-3
j_call: TRBJ1-1
d_call: -
clone_size: many
cdr3_aa: CASTVTGRRNTEAFF
cdr3_nt: TGTGCCAGCACCGTTACCGGCCGGCGGAACACTGAAGCTTTCTTT

v_call: TRBV7-9
j_call: TRBJ2-1
d_call: -
clone_size: few
cdr3_aa: CASASDYIYNEQFF
cdr3_nt: TGTGCCAGCGCTTCTGATTACATCTACAATGAGCAGTTCTTC